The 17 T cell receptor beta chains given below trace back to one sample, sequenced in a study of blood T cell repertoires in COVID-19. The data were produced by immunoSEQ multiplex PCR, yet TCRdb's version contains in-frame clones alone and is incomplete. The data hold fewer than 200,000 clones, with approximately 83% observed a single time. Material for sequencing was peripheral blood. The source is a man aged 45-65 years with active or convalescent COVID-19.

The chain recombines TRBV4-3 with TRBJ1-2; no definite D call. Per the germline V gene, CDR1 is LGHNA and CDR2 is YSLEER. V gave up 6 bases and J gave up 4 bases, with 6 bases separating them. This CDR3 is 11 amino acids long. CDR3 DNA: TGCGCCAGCAGTAGTAGCTATGGCTACACCTTC. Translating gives CASSSSYGYTF.

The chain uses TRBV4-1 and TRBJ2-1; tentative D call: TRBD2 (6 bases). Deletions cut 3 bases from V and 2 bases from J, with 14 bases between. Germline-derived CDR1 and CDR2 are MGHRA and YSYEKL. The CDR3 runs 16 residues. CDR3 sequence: CASSHSGTVPYNEQFF. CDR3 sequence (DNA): TGCGCCAGCAGCCACTCCGGGACTGTACCCTACAATGAGCAGTTCTTC.

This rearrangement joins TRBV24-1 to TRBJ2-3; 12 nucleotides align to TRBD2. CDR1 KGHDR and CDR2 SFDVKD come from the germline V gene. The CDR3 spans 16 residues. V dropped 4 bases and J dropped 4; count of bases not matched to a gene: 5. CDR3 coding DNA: TGTGCCACCAGTGAGAAGACTAGCGGGGGACCAGATACGCAGTATTTT. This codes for CATSEKTSGGPDTQYF.

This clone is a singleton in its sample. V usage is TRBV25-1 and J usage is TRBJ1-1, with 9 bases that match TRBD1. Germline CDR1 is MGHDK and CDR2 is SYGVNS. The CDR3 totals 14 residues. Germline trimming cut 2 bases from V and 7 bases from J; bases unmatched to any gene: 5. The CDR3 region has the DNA TGTGCCAGCAGTGAACTCGACAGGGGGAGTGAAGCTTTCTTT. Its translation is CASSELDRGSEAFF. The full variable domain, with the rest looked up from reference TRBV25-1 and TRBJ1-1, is EADIYQTPRYLVIGTGKKITLECSQTMGHDKMYWYQQDPGMELHLIHYSYGVNSTEKGDLSSESTVSRIRTEHFPLTLESARPSHTSQYLCASSELDRGSEAFFGQGTRLTVV.

CDR3 sequence reads: CASSESNDRAYEQFF. In nucleotides, the CDR3 is TGCGCCAGCAGTGAGTCTAATGACAGGGCCTATGAGCAGTTCTTC. The chain has TRBV10-1 and TRBJ2-1, with 7 bases identical to TRBD1. V dropped 0 bases and J dropped 8; count of bases not matched to a gene: 7. CDR1 WNHNN and CDR2 SYGVQD come from the germline V gene (reference sequence). This CDR3 is 15 amino acids long.

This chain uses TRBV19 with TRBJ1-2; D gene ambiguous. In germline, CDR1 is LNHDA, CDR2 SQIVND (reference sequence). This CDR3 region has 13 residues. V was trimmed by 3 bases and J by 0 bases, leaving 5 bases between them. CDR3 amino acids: CASSIKSNYGYTF. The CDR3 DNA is TGTGCCAGTAGTATTAAATCTAACTATGGCTACACCTTC.

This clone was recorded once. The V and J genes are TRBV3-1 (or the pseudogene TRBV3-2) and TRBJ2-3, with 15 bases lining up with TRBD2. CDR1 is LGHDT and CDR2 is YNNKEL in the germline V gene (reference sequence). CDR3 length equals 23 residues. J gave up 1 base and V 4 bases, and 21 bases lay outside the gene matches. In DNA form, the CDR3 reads TGTGCCAGCAGCCTGTCTGCTGCATTTTCGGGACTAGCGGGAGGCAGGCGCACAGATACGCAGTATTTT. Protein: CASSLSAAFSGLAGGRRTDTQYF.

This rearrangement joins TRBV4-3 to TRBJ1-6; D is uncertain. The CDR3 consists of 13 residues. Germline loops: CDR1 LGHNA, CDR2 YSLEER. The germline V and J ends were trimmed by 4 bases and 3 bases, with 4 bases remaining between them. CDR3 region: CASSLSYNSPLHF. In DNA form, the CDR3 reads TGCGCCAGCAGCCTCAGCTATAATTCACCCCTCCACTTT.

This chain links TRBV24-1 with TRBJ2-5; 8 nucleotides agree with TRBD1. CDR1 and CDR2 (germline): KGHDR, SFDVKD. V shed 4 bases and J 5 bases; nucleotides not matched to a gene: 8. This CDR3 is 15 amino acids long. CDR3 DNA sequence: TGTGCCACCAGTGACCCCCGACAGGGGCTGGAGACCCAGTACTTC. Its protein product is CATSDPRQGLETQYF.

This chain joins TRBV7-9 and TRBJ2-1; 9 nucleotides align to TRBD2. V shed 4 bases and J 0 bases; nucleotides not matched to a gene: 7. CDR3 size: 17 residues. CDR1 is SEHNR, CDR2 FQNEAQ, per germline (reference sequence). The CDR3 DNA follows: TGTGCCAGCAGCTCATACCTTAGCGGGGGCTCCTACAATGAGCAGTTCTTC. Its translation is CASSSYLSGGSYNEQFF.

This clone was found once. CDR3 DNA sequence: TGTGCCAGCAGCCGAGCGGTTAGCGGGTTTTACGAGCAGTACTTC. Translating gives CASSRAVSGFYEQYF. The V call is TRBV3-1 (or the pseudogene TRBV3-2), the J call TRBJ2-7; 7 bases align to TRBD2. The CDR3 runs 15 residues. CDR1 is LGHDT, CDR2 YNNKEL, per germline (reference sequence). V lost 4 bases to trimming and J lost 4 bases; unmatched junction nucleotides: 10.

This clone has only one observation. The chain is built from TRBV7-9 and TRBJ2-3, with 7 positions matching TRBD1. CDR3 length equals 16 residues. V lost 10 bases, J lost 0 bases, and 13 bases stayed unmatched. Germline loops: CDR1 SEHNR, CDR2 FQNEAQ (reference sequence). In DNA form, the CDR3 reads TGTGCCATACCCCCGTTGGGACAGACAAGCACAGATACGCAGTATTTT. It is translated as CAIPPLGQTSTDTQYF.

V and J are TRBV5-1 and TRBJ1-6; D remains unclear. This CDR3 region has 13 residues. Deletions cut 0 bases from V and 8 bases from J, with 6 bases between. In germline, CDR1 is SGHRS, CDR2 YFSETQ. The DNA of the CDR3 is TGCGCCAGCAGCTTGGAGTCAGATTCACCCCTCCACTTT. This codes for CASSLESDSPLHF.

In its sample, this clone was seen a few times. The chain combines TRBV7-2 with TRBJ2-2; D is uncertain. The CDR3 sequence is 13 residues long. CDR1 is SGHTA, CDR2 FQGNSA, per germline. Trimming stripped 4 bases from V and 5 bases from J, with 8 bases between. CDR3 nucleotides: TGTGCCAGCAGCTATAGCTCGACCGGGGAGCTGTTTTTT. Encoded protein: CASSYSSTGELFF.

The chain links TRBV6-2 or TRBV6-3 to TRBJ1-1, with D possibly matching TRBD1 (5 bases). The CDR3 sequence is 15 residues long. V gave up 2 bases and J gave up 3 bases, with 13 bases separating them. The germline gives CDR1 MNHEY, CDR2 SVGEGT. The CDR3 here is CASSYKGRGDTEAFF. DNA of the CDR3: TGTGCCAGCAGTTACAAGGGGAGGGGAGACACTGAAGCTTTCTTT.

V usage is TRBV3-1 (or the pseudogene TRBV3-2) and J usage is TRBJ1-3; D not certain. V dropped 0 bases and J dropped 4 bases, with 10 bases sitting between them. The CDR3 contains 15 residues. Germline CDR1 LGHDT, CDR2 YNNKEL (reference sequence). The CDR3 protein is CASSQDSTLGNTIYF. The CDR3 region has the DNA TGTGCCAGCAGCCAAGATTCGACATTAGGAAACACCATATATTTT.

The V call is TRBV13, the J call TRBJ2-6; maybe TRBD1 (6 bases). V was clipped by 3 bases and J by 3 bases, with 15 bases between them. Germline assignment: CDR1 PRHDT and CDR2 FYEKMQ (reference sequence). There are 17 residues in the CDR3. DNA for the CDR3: TGTGCCAGCAGCTTGGGTACAGGGAACGGTGGGGCCAACGTCCTGACTTTC. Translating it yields CASSLGTGNGGANVLTF.